The next 9 T cell receptor beta chains were all read from a single sample in a study of beta chain features in type 1 diabetes. Sequencing targeted expressed TCRB transcripts, as all isolated RNA had been reverse transcribed. Sequencing was performed with immunoSEQ multiplex PCR; in TCRdb, only in-frame clones are kept and a portion is missing. The repertoire holds some 290,000 clones, with 13% to 15% as singletons. Study conclusions and caveats: TCRB CDR3s from Type 1 diabetes patients were moderately but significantly shorter in all four CD4+ subsets.

The antigens of these receptors remain unknown. The material sequenced was naive CD4+ T cells from blood. The receptors come from a man aged 30 to 39 with type 1 diabetes.

J is TRBJ2-2 and V is TRBV5-6; 8 bases are shared with TRBD1. V shed 0 bases, J shed 2 bases, and the junction held 3 bases outside the gene matches. Germline assignment: CDR1 SGHDT and CDR2 YYEEEE. The CDR3 is made up of 16 amino acids. CDR3 sequence reads: CASSLAQGVNTGELFF. The DNA of the CDR3 is TGTGCCAGCAGCTTGGCACAGGGGGTAAACACCGGGGAGCTGTTTTTT.

This clone has more than one count but fewer than ten. The rearrangement joins TRBV28 to TRBJ2-7; possible D gene TRBD2, 6 bases. Trimming stripped 7 bases from V and 2 bases from J, with 12 bases between. Germline V CDR1 and CDR2: MDHEN, SYDVKM. The CDR3 sequence is 13 residues long. As DNA, the CDR3 is TGTGCCAGCACTCCGGGACTTGCCTACGAGCAGTACTTC. Protein: CASTPGLAYEQYF.

The chain uses TRBV30 and TRBJ2-7; possibly TRBD2 for D (7 bases). This CDR3 comprises 14 residues. Trimming took 0 bases from V and 6 from J, leaving 15 bases between them. Germline V gene sequence: CDR1 GTSNPN, CDR2 SVGIG (reference sequence). Here the CDR3 reads CAWSVGGAIVEQYF. In DNA, the CDR3 is TGTGCCTGGAGTGTAGGGGGGGCAATCGTCGAGCAGTACTTC.

This clone was counted a few times. The rearrangement uses TRBV5-4 and TRBJ2-1; the D gene is possibly TRBD2 (5 bases). Germline values: CDR1 SGHNT, CDR2 YYREEE (reference sequence). Deletions cut 7 bases from V and 0 bases from J, with 11 bases between. The CDR3 totals 14 residues. As DNA, the CDR3 is TGTGCCAGCGCCCCGGGATTCTCCTACAATGAGCAGTTCTTC. It specifies CASAPGFSYNEQFF.

The chain joins TRBV7-3 to TRBJ2-5; 13 bases line up with TRBD2. Germline-derived CDR1 and CDR2 are SGHTA and FQGTGA. V lost 5 bases and J lost 4; bases outside the gene matches: 7. This CDR3 has 16 amino acids. The CDR3 sequence: CASSPSLAGGLETQYF. DNA for the CDR3: TGTGCCAGCAGCCCTTCACTAGCGGGAGGGTTAGAGACCCAGTACTTC.

This clone was detected only a few times. CDR3 sequence reads: CASSGGHYGYTF. The CDR3 region has the DNA TGTGCCAGCAGCGGGGGCCACTATGGCTACACCTTC. The rearrangement uses TRBV5-4 and TRBJ1-2; possibly TRBD1 for D (6 bases). Germline V gene lookup returns CDR1 SGHNT and CDR2 YYREEE (reference sequence). V lost 4 bases, J lost 3 bases, and 7 bases lay in between. The CDR3 runs to 12 residues.

J is TRBJ2-1 and V is TRBV18; D may be TRBD1 (6 bases). V dropped 4 bases and J dropped 4 bases, with 14 bases sitting between them. The germline V gene encodes CDR1 KGHSH and CDR2 LQKENI. This CDR3 has 15 amino acids. Written as DNA, the CDR3 is TGTGCCAGCTCACTTGGACAGTTAGATTACAATGAGCAGTTCTTC. This sequence encodes CASSLGQLDYNEQFF.

This clone has a handful of counts. The DNA for the CDR3 is TGTGCCAGCTCACCTTCAACAGGGTCGTACACTGAAGCTTTCTTT. The encoded protein is CASSPSTGSYTEAFF. This chain joins TRBV18 and TRBJ1-1, with D tentatively TRBD1 (6 bases). Germline values: CDR1 KGHSH, CDR2 LQKENI. The CDR3 runs to 15 residues. Between the trimmed V and J ends, which lost 3 bases and 3 bases, there was a span of 14 bases.

This chain uses TRBV5-1 with TRBJ1-1, with D hard to call. The CDR3 contains 13 residues. Germline V CDR1 and CDR2: SGHRS, YFSETQ. The V gene lost 0 bases and the J gene lost 0 bases, with 3 bases spanning the gap. CDR3 region: CASSLVLNTEAFF. The CDR3 DNA follows: TGCGCCAGCAGCTTGGTATTGAACACTGAAGCTTTCTTT.